The 18 T cell receptor beta chains presented below share a single source sample, sequenced in a study of blood T cell repertoires in COVID-19. Measured with immunoSEQ multiplex PCR; TCRdb has only the in-frame clones, and not every one. The sample includes over 110,000 clones, around 84% of them seen just once. Sequencing input: peripheral blood. These TCRs come from a man in his 60s with active or convalescent COVID-19.

The chain has TRBV11-2 and TRBJ2-2, with D perhaps matching TRBD2 (5 bases). V gave up 3 bases and J gave up 0 bases, with 8 bases separating them. In germline, CDR1 is SGHAT, CDR2 FQNNGV. The CDR3 covers 15 residues. Written as DNA, the CDR3 is TGTGCCAGCAGCTTTGGAGCGGCGAACACCGGGGAGCTGTTTTTT. It encodes CASSFGAANTGELFF.

The chain joins TRBV6-5 to TRBJ1-1, with 7 bases identical to TRBD1. With 5 bases clipped from V and 4 bases from J, the junction kept 7 bases outside the gene matches. The CDR3 is made up of 14 amino acids. The germline CDR1 and CDR2 sequences are MNHEY and SVGAGI. CDR3 sequence reads: CASSPTGRSTEAFF. CDR3 coding DNA: TGTGCCAGCAGTCCGACAGGGAGGAGCACTGAAGCTTTCTTT.

The CDR3 reads CASSLEASRYQPQHF. The CDR3 DNA reads as TGTGCCAGCAGCTTAGAAGCCAGCAGGTATCAGCCCCAGCATTTT. This rearrangement joins TRBV7-2 to TRBJ1-5; no clear D gene. From germline, CDR1 is SGHTA and CDR2 FQGNSA. V was shortened by 1 base and J by 5 bases, with 12 bases between the two germline ends. The CDR3 runs to 15 residues.

V usage is TRBV28 and J usage is TRBJ1-1, with D possibly matching TRBD1 (5 bases). The CDR3 extends over 14 amino acids. The V gene's germline CDR1 is MDHEN and CDR2 SYDVKM. V was pared by 8 bases and J by 1 base, with 14 bases between. CDR3 nucleotide sequence: TGTGCCAGCCTTTCCAGGGCCTGGAACACTGAAGCTTTCTTT. It specifies CASLSRAWNTEAFF.

This clone was seen a handful of times. This rearrangement joins TRBV6-5 to TRBJ1-2, with D possibly being TRBD1 (5 bases). Germline V gene sequence: CDR1 MNHEY, CDR2 SVGAGI. The CDR3 is made up of 13 amino acids. Trimming took 2 bases from V and 6 from J, leaving 10 bases between them. CDR3 bases: TGTGCCAGCAGTTACCTCGGGGGGAATGGCTACACCTTC. It encodes CASSYLGGNGYTF.

This chain links TRBV3-1 (or the pseudogene TRBV3-2) with TRBJ2-2, with 7 bases matching TRBD1. The CDR3 loop spans 13 amino acids. Germline assignment: CDR1 LGHDT and CDR2 YNNKEL (reference sequence). V trimming: 3 bases; J trimming: 7 bases; junction bases outside the gene matches: 2. This CDR3 is CASSQRGLGELFF. CDR3 bases: TGTGCCAGCAGCCAGAGGGGGCTCGGGGAGCTGTTTTTT.

CDR3 sequence (DNA): TGTGCCAGCAGCTTAGACTTGGCTAGCGGGTCAAAAGAGACCCAGTACTTC. It yields the protein CASSLDLASGSKETQYF. The V gene is TRBV7-2, the J gene TRBJ2-5; 8 bases map to TRBD2. The CDR3 covers 17 residues. Per the germline V gene, CDR1 is SGHTA and CDR2 is FQGNSA. Trimming cost V 1 base and J 3 bases; bases outside gene matches: 10.

This clone has more than one count but fewer than ten. The chain joins TRBV5-1 to TRBJ1-2; no definite D call. There are 14 residues in the CDR3. V lost 0 bases to trimming and J lost 1 base, with 7 bases between them. CDR1 is SGHRS and CDR2 is YFSETQ in the germline V gene. The CDR3 spells CASSLGTSNYGYTF. DNA for the CDR3: TGCGCCAGCAGCTTGGGTACAAGTAACTATGGCTACACCTTC.

This clone was detected only a few times. The V gene is TRBV10-3, the J gene TRBJ2-5; 9 nucleotides line up with TRBD2. CDR1 and CDR2 from the germline V gene are ENHRY and SYGVKD. V gave up 10 bases and J gave up 1 base; unmatched junction bases: 10. The CDR3 spans 15 residues. The CDR3 DNA sequence: TGTGCCACCAGCGCCGCGGGGGGGGTCCAAGAGACCCAGTACTTC. This gives the protein CATSAAGGVQETQYF.

The chain links TRBV5-6 to TRBJ2-2; 13 bases map to TRBD2. The trim removed 4 bases at V and 4 bases at J, leaving 4 bases unmatched. This CDR3 has 16 residues. Germline V CDR1 and CDR2: SGHDT, YYEEEE. The CDR3 DNA reads TGTGCCAGCAGCATACTAGCGGGAGGGGGCACCGGGGAGCTGTTTTTT. Translated, it gives CASSILAGGGTGELFF. The whole variable domain, filled in from reference TRBV5-6 and TRBJ2-2, reads DAGVTQSPTHLIKTRGQQVTLRCSPKSGHDTVSWYQQALGQGPQFIFQYYEEEERQRGNFPDRFSGHQFPNYSSELNVNALLLGDSALYLCASSILAGGGTGELFFGEGSRLTVL.

This rearrangement joins TRBV2 to TRBJ1-5; D gene uncertain. Germline CDR1 and CDR2: SNHLY and FYNNEI. V was cut by 5 bases and J by 8 bases, with 10 bases left in between. The CDR3 is made up of 12 amino acids. CDR3 bases: TGTGCCAGCAGTTCACTGGGAGAGCCCCAGCATTTT. As protein: CASSSLGEPQHF.

This CDR3 reads CSAKHYTQYF. Written as DNA, the CDR3 is TGCAGTGCTAAACATTATACGCAGTATTTT. V usage is TRBV20-1 and J usage is TRBJ2-3; D is ambiguous. Trimming stripped 4 bases from V and 7 bases from J, with 6 bases between. The CDR3 contains 10 residues. The germline V gene encodes CDR1 DFQATT and CDR2 SNEGSKA (reference sequence).

This clone was recorded a few times. This chain joins TRBV4-3 and TRBJ2-1, with a possible D match to TRBD2 (6 bases). In germline, CDR1 is LGHNA, CDR2 YSLEER. The CDR3 loop spans 14 amino acids. With 1 base removed from V and 4 bases from J, the gap between germline ends came to 8 bases. This chain's CDR3 is CASSQVGGYNEQFF. The DNA of the CDR3 is TGCGCCAGCAGCCAAGTAGGAGGGTACAATGAGCAGTTCTTC.

Only a few counts were recorded for this clone. The chain is built from TRBV9 and TRBJ1-3; D possibly corresponds to TRBD1 (6 bases). The V gene lost 3 bases and the J gene lost 2 bases, with 24 bases spanning the gap. Germline loops: CDR1 SGDLS, CDR2 YYNGEE. The CDR3 is 19 amino acids. The DNA for the CDR3 is TGTGCCAGCAGCGCAAGGCCTTATGACAGGACAGACCCTGGAAACACCATATATTTT. Translating it yields CASSARPYDRTDPGNTIYF.

The chain couples TRBV6-6 to TRBJ2-1; D ambiguous. Germline lookup yields CDR1 MNHNY and CDR2 SVGAGI (reference sequence). Trimming cost V 5 bases and J 9 bases, with 26 bases left between them. The CDR3 runs to 17 residues. CDR3 sequence: CASSPALDIPLGTEQFF. The CDR3 nucleotides read TGTGCCAGCAGTCCAGCCCTCGACATTCCGCTGGGTACTGAGCAGTTCTTC.

The chain is built from TRBV27 and TRBJ2-7, with 7 nucleotides matching TRBD1. The CDR3 totals 12 residues. Per germline, CDR1 MNHEY and CDR2 SMNVEV (reference sequence). J lost 4 bases, V lost 6 bases, and 3 bases had no gene match. The CDR3 loop is CASSPQGYEQYV. In nucleotides, the CDR3 is TGTGCCAGCAGCCCACAGGGGTACGAGCAGTACGTC.

The chain recombines TRBV6-5 with TRBJ1-1, with 8 bases that match TRBD1. Per germline, CDR1 MNHEY and CDR2 SVGAGI. This CDR3 spans 12 amino acids. With 10 bases clipped from V and 5 bases from J, the junction kept 6 bases outside the gene matches. CDR3 DNA sequence: TGTGCCACTGCGACAGGGGCAACTGAAGCTTTCTTT. It codes for CATATGATEAFF.

The genes are TRBV7-2 and TRBJ2-1; 7 bases align to TRBD2. CDR3 size: 14 residues. Germline values: CDR1 SGHTA, CDR2 FQGNSA. J lost 6 bases, V lost 7 bases, and 9 bases had no gene match. CDR3 amino acids: CASKGEGVFNEQFF. The CDR3 region has the DNA TGTGCCAGCAAAGGGGAGGGAGTCTTCAATGAGCAGTTCTTC.